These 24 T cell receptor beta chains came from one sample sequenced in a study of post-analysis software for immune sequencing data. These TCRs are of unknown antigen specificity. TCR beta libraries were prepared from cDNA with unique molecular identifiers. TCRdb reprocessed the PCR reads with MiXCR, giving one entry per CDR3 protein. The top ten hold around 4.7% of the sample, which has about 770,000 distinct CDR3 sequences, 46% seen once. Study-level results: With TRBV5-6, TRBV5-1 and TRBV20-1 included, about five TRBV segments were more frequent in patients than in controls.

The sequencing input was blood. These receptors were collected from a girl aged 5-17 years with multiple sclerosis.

The CDR3 nucleotides read TGTGCCAGCAGCTGGACCATTAATGAAAAACTGTTTTTT. This translates into CASSWTINEKLFF. The chain couples TRBV12-3 or TRBV12-4 to TRBJ1-4; D call uncertain. The germline V and J ends were trimmed by 6 bases and 4 bases, with 9 bases remaining between them. The CDR3 runs to 13 residues.

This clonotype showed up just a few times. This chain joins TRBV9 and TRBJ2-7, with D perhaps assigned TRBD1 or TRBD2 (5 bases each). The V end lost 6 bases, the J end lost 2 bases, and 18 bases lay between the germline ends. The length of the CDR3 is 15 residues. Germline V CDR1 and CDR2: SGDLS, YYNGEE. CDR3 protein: CASNPSGQTTYEQYF. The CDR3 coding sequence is TGTGCCAGCAACCCGTCGGGGCAGACTACCTACGAGCAGTACTTC.

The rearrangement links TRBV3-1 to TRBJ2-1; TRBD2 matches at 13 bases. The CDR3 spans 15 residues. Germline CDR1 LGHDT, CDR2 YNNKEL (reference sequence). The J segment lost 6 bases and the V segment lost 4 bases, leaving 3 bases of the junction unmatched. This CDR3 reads CASSPTSGRPNEQFF. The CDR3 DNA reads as TGTGCCAGCAGCCCGACTAGCGGGAGGCCCAATGAGCAGTTCTTC.

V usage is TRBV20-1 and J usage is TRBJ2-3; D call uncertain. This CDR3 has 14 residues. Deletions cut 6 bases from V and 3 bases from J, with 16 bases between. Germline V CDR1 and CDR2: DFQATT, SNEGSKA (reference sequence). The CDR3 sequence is CSAPGPDITDTQYF. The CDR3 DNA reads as TGCAGTGCGCCAGGCCCAGACATAACAGATACGCAGTATTTT.

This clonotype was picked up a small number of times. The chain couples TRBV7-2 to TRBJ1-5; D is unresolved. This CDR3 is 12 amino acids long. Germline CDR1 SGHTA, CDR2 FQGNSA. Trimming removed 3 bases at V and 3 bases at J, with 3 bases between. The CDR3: CASSFNNQPQHF. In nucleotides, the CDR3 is TGTGCCAGCAGCTTTAACAATCAGCCCCAGCATTTT.

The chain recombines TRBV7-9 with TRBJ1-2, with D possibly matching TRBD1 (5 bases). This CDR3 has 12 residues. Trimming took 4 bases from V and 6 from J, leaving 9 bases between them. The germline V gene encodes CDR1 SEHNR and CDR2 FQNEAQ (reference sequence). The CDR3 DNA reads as TGTGCCAGCAGCTGGGGCAGGGATGGCTACACCTTC. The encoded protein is CASSWGRDGYTF.

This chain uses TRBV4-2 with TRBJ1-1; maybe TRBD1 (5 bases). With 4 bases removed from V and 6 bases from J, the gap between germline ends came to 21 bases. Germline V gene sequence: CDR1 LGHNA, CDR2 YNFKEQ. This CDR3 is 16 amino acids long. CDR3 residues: CASSPTFGTDKPEAFF. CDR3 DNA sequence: TGTGCCAGCAGCCCGACTTTCGGGACGGACAAACCTGAAGCTTTCTTT.

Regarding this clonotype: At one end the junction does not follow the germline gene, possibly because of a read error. Here the CDR3 DNA reads TGTGCCAGCAGCTACTCCCTGGACTACAATGAGCAGTTCTTC. Protein sequence: CASSYSLDYNEQFF. This chain links TRBV6-6 with TRBJ2-1; D is unresolved. CDR1 and CDR2 (germline): MNHNY, SVGAGI (reference sequence). This CDR3 is built from 14 residues.

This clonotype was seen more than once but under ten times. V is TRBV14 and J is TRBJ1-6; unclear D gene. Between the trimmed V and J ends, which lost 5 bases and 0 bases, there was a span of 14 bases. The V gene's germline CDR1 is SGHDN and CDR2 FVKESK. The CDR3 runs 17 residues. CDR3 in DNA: TGTGCCAGCAGCGATGAGGACCCGAGCTCCTATAATTCACCCCTCCACTTT. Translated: CASSDEDPSSYNSPLHF.

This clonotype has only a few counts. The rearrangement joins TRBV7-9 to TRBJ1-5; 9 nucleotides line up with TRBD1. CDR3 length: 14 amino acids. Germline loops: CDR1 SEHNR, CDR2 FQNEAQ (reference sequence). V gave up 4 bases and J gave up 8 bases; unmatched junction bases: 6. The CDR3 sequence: CASSSQGAEEPQHF. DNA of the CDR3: TGTGCCAGCAGCTCACAGGGGGCGGAGGAGCCCCAGCATTTT.

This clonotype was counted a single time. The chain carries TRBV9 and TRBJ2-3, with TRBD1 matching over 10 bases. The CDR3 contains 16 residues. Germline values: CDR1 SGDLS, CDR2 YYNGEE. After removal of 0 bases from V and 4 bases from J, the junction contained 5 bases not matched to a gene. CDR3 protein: CASSVEDRGPADTQYF. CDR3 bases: TGTGCCAGCAGCGTAGAAGACAGGGGGCCTGCAGATACGCAGTATTTT.

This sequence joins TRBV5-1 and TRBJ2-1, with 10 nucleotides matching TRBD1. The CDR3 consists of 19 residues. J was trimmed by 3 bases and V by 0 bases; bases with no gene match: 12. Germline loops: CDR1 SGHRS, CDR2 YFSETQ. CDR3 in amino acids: CASSLEGQGYSDYYNEQFF. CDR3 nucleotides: TGCGCCAGCAGCTTGGAGGGACAGGGGTACAGCGACTACTACAATGAGCAGTTCTTC.

CDR3 residues: CSAGPTSQNEQFF. CDR3 bases: TGCAGCGCCGGACCGACTAGCCAGAATGAGCAGTTCTTC. The chain recombines TRBV29-1 with TRBJ2-1; 7 nucleotides line up with TRBD2. CDR1 and CDR2 from the germline V gene are SQVTM and ANQGSEA. V gave up 7 bases and J gave up 7 bases; unmatched junction bases: 10. The CDR3 runs 13 residues.

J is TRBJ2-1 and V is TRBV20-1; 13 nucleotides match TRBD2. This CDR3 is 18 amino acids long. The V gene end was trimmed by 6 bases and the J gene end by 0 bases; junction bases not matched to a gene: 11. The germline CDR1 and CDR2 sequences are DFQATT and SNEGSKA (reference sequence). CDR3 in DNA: TGCAGTGCCAAGGTGGGACTAGCGGGATTCCGCTCCTACAATGAGCAGTTCTTC. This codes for CSAKVGLAGFRSYNEQFF.

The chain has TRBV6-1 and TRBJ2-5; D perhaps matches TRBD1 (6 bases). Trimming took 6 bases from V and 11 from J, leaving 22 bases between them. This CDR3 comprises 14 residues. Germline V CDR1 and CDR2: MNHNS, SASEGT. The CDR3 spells CASSAQGQYNEQYF. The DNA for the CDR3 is TGTGCCAGCAGCGCTCAGGGACAATACAATGAGCAGTACTTC.

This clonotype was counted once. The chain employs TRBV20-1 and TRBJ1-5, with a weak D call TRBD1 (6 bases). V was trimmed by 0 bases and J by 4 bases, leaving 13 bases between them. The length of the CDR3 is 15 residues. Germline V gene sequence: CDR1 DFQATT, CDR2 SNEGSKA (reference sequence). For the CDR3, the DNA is TGCAGTGCTAGAGATGGGGGGGCTAGGAATCAGCCCCAGCATTTT. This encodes CSARDGGARNQPQHF.

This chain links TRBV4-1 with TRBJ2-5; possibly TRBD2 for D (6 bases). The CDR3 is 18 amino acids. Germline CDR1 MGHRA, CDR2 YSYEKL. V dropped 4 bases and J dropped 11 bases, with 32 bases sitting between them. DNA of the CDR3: TGCGCCAGCAGCCCCGAGGGGCTAGCGCGAACCTACGACAATGAGCAGTACTTC. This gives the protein CASSPEGLARTYDNEQYF.

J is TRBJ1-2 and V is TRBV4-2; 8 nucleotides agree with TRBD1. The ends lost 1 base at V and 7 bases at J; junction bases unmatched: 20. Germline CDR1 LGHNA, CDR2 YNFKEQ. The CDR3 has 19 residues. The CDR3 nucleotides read TGTGCCAGCAGCCAAGCCAGGGTGGGCACTGGACAGGGCCTTCTTGGCTACACCTTC. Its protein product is CASSQARVGTGQGLLGYTF.

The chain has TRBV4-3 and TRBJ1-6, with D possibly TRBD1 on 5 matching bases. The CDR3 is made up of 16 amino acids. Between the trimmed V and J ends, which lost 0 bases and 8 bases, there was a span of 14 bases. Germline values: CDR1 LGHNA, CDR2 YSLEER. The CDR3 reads CASSQDSGEGYSPLHF. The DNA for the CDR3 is TGCGCCAGCAGCCAAGACTCCGGGGAGGGGTATTCACCCCTCCACTTT.

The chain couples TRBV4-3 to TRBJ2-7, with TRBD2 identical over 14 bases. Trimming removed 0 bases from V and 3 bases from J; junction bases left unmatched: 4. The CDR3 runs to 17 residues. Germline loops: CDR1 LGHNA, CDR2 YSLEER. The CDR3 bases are TGCGCCAGCAGCCAAGATACGGGACTAGCGGGAGACTACGAGCAGTACTTC. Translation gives CASSQDTGLAGDYEQYF.

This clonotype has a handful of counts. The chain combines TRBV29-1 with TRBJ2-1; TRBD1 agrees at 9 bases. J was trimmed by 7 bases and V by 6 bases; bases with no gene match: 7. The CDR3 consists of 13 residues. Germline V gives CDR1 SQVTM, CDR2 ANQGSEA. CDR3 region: CSVDRQGGNEQFF. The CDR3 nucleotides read TGCAGCGTGGATCGACAGGGGGGTAATGAGCAGTTCTTC.

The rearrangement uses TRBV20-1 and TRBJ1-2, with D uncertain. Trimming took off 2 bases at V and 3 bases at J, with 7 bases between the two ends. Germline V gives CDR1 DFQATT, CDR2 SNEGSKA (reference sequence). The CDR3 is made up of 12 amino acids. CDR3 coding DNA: TGCAGTGCTAGACAATGGGACTATGGCTACACCTTC. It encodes CSARQWDYGYTF.

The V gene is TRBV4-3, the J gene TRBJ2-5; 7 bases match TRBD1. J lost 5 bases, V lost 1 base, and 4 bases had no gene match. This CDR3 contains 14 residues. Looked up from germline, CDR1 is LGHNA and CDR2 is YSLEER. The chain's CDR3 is CASSQARGRETQYF. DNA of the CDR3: TGCGCCAGCAGCCAAGCGAGGGGGCGGGAGACCCAGTACTTC.

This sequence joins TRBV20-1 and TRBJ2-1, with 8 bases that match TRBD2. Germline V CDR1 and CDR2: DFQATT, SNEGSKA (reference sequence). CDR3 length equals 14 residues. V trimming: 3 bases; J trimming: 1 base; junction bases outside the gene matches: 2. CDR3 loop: CSASERESYNEQFF. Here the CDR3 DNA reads TGCAGTGCTAGCGAGCGGGAGTCCTACAATGAGCAGTTCTTC.